This record covers a single T cell receptor beta chain. This specimen comes from a study of shared T cell receptors in the human thymus. Germline loops: CDR1 LGHNA, CDR2 YSLEER. The V and J ends lost 4 bases and 6 bases, in that order; junction bases with no gene match: 11. The CDR3 length is 16 residues. Libraries were prepared by immunoSEQ multiplex PCR; TCRdb keeps only in-frame clonotypes and omits some of them. The data contain more than 550,000 clones, 80% to 90% of them singletons. This same sample was also taken into another study, of human thymus T cells.

Material for sequencing was thymocytes. V usage is TRBV4-3 and J usage is TRBJ2-4; TRBD1 matches at 8 bases. The sequence came from a girl in the first two years of life with a congenital heart defect. As DNA, the CDR3 is TGCGCCAGCAGCCGGGGCGACGGACAGGGAACAAACATTCAGTACTTC. Amino acids: CASSRGDGQGTNIQYF.